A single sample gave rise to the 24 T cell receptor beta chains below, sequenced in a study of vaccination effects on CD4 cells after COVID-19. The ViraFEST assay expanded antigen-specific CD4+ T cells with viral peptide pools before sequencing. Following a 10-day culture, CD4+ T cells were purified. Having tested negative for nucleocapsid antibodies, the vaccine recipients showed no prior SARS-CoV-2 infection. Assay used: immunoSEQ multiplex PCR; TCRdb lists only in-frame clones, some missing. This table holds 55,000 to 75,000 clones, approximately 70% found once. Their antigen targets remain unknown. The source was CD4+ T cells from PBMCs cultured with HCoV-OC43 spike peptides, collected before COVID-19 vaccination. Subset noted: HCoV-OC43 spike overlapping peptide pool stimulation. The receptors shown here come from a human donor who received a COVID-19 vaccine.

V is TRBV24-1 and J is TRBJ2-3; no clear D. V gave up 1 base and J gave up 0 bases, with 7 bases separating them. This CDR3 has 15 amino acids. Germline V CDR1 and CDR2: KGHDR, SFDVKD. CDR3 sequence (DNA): TGTGCCACCAGTGATTTAAGCTCTAGCACAGATACGCAGTATTTT. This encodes CATSDLSSSTDTQYF.

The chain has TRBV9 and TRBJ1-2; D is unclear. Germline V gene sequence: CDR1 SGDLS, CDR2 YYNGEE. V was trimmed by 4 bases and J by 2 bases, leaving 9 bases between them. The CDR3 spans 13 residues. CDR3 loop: CASSPSPNYGYTF. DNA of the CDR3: TGTGCCAGCAGCCCCTCCCCCAACTATGGCTACACCTTC.

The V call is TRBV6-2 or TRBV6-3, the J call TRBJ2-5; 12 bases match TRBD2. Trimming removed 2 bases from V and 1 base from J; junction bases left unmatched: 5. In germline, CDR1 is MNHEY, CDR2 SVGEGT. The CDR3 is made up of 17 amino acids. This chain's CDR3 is CASSYRRLAGVQETQYF. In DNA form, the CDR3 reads TGTGCCAGCAGTTACCGAAGACTAGCGGGGGTCCAAGAGACCCAGTACTTC.

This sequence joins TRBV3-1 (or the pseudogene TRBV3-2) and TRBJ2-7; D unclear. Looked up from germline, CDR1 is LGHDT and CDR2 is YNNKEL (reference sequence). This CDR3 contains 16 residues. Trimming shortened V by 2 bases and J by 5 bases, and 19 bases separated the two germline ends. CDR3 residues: CASSQTPFGPDHEQYV. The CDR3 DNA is TGTGCCAGCAGCCAAACACCATTCGGCCCAGACCACGAGCAGTACGTC.

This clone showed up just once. The DNA of the CDR3 is TGTGCCAGCACCAAGGACAGGGCTAAAAACATTCAGTACTTC. Translation gives CASTKDRAKNIQYF. The gene calls are TRBV5-6 and TRBJ2-4; 8 bases align to TRBD1. CDR1 is SGHDT, CDR2 YYEEEE, per germline. This CDR3 is built from 14 residues. Trimming cost V 6 bases and J 4 bases; bases outside gene matches: 6.

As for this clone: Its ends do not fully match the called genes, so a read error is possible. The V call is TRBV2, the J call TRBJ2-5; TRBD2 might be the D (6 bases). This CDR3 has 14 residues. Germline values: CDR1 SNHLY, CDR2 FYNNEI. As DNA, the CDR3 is TGTGCCAGCAGTGAAAGGGACTCCCTAGCACCCCGGCACTTC. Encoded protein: CASSERDSLAPRHF.

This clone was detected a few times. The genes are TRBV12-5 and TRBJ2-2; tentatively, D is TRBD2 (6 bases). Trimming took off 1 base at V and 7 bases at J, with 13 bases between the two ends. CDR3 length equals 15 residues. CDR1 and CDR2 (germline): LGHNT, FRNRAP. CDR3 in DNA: TGTGCTAGTGGTTTGGGGGACTCGCTCGGCGGGGAGCTGTTTTTT. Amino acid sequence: CASGLGDSLGGELFF.

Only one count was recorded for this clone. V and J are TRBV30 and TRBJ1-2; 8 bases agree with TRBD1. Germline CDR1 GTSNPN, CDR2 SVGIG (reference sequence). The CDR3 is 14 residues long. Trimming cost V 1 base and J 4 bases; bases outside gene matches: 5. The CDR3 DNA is TGTGCCTGGAGTGCCGACAGGGGAGGCTATGGCTACACCTTC. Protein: CAWSADRGGYGYTF.

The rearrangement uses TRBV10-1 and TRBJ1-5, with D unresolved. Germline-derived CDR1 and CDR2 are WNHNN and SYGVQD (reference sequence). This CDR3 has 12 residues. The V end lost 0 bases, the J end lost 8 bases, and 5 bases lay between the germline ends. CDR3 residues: CASSESGEPQHF. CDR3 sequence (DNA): TGCGCCAGCAGTGAGTCCGGCGAGCCCCAGCATTTT.

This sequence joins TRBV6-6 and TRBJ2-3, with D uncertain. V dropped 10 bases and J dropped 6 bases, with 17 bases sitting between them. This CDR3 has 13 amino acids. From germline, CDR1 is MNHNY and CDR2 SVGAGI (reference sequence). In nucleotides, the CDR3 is TGTGCCACCAAGGATGTCCCGGAGGATACGCAGTATTTT. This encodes CATKDVPEDTQYF.

CDR3 coding DNA: TGTGCCAGCTCACCGACAGCGGGGGGAGGCACCGGGGAGCTGTTTTTT. Residues: CASSPTAGGGTGELFF. This rearrangement joins TRBV18 to TRBJ2-2; 9 bases line up with TRBD2. The junction had 6 bases not matched to a gene; V was cut back by 3 bases and J by 4 bases. The CDR3 contains 16 residues. In germline, CDR1 is KGHSH, CDR2 LQKENI.

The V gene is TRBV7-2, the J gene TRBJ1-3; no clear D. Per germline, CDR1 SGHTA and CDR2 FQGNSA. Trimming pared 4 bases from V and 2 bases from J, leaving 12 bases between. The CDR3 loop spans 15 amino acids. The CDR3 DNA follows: TGTGCCAGCAGCTCAAGCCCGGGTCCTGGAAACACCATATATTTT. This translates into CASSSSPGPGNTIYF.

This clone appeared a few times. CDR3 nucleotides: TGTGCCAGCAGTTACTCTTTGCGGGGGCCCTTTGAGGGGGAGCTGTTTTTT. It translates to CASSYSLRGPFEGELFF. The chain joins TRBV6-2 or TRBV6-3 to TRBJ2-2; possible D gene TRBD2, 7 bases. Trimming took off 0 bases at V and 8 bases at J, with 19 bases between the two ends. The germline V gene has CDR1 MNHEY and CDR2 SVGEGT. The CDR3 runs 17 residues.

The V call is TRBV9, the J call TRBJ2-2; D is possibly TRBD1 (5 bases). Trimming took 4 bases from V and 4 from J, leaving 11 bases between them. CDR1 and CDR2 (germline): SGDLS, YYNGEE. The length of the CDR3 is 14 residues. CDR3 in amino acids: CASSLVGVTGELFF. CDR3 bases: TGTGCCAGCAGCTTAGTAGGGGTCACCGGGGAGCTGTTTTTT.

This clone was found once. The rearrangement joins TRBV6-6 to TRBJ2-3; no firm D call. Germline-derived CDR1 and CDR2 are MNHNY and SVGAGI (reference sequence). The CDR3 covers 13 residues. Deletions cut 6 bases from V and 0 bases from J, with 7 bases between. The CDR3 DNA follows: TGTGCCAGCAGGCTACTAAGCACAGATACGCAGTATTTT. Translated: CASRLLSTDTQYF.

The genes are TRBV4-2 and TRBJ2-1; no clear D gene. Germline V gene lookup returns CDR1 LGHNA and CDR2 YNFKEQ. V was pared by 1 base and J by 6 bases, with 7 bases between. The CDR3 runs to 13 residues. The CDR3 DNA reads TGTGCCAGCAGCCAAGTAGGAGCCAATGAGCAGTTCTTC. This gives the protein CASSQVGANEQFF.

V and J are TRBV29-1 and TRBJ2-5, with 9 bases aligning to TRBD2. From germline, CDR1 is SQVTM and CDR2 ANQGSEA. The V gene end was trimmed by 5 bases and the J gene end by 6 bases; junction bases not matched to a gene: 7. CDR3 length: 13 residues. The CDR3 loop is CSVLGAGGKTQYF. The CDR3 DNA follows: TGCAGCGTTTTAGGGGCGGGGGGGAAGACCCAGTACTTC.

Here the CDR3 reads CSVAAGVNYGYTF. CDR3 bases: TGCAGCGTTGCAGCAGGGGTAAACTATGGCTACACCTTC. The V call is TRBV29-1, the J call TRBJ1-2, with D possibly being TRBD1 (6 bases). Germline lookup yields CDR1 SQVTM and CDR2 ANQGSEA. V lost 4 bases and J 2 bases, leaving 11 bases between the germline ends. The CDR3 sequence is 13 residues long.

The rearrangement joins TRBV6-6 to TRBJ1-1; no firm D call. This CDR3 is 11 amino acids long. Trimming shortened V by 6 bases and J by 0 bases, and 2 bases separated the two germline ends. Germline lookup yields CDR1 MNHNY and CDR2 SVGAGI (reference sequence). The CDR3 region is CASRVNTEAFF. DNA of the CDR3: TGTGCCAGCAGGGTGAACACTGAAGCTTTCTTT.

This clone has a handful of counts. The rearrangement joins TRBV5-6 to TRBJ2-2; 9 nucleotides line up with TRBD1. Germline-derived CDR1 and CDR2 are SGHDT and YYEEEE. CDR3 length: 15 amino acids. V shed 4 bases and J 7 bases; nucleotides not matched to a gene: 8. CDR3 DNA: TGTGCCAGCAGCGTACCGACAGGGGGTCACGGGGAGCTGTTTTTT. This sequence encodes CASSVPTGGHGELFF.

CDR3 sequence (DNA): TGTGCCAGCAGCTCTACCGGGACAGGGTTCCACGAGCAGTACGTC. It codes for CASSSTGTGFHEQYV. The chain joins TRBV5-6 to TRBJ2-7, with 9 nucleotides matching TRBD1. Trimming at V came to 3 bases and at J to 5 bases, leaving 9 bases not matched to a gene. Germline CDR1 reads SGHDT; CDR2 reads YYEEEE. The CDR3 length is 15 residues.

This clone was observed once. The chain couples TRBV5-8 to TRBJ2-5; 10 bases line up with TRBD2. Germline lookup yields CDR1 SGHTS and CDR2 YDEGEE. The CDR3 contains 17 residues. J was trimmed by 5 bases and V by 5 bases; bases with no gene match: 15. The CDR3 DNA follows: TGTGCCAGCAGGTCTGGAGTAAGCGGGGGGGTTGTGGAGACCCAGTACTTC. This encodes CASRSGVSGGVVETQYF.

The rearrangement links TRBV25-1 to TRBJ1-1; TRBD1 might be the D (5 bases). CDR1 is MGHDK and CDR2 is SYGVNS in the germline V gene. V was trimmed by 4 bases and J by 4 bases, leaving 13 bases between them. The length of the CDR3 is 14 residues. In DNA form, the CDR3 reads TGTGCCAGCAGTGCTTTCCTGGGGACCACTGAAGCTTTCTTT. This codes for CASSAFLGTTEAFF.

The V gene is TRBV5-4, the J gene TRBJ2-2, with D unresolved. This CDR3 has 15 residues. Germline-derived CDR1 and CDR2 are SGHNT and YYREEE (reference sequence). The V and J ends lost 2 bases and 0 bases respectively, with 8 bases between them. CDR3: CASSLGTSNTGELFF. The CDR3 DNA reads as TGTGCCAGCAGCTTAGGTACCTCGAACACCGGGGAGCTGTTTTTT.